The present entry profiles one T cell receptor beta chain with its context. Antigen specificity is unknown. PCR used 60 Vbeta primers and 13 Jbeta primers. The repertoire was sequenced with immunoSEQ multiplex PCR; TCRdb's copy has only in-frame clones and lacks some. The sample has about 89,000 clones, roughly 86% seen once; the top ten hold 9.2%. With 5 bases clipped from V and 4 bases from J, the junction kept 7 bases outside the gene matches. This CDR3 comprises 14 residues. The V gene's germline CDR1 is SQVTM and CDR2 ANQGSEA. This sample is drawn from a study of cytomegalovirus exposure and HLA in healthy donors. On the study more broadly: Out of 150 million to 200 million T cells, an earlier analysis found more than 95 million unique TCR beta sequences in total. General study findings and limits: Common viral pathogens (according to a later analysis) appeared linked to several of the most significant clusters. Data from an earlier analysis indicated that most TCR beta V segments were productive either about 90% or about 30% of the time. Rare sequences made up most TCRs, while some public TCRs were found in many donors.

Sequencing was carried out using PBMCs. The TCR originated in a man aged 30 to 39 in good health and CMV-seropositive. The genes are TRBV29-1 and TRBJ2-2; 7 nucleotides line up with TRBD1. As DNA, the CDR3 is TGCAGCGTTCGAACAGGGGCGATCACCGGGGAGCTGTTTTTT. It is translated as CSVRTGAITGELFF.